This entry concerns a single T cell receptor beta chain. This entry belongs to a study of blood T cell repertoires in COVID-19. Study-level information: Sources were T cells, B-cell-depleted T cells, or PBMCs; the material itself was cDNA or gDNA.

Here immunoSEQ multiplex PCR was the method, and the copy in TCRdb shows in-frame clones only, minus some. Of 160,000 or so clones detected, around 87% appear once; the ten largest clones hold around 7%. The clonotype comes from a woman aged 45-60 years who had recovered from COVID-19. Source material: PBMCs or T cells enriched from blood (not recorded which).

In nucleotides, the CDR3 is TGTGCCAGCAGCTTAGCCGGGACTAGCGGGCTGGGGGATACGCAGTATTTT. Its protein product is CASSLAGTSGLGDTQYF. The chain links TRBV7-9 to TRBJ2-3, with 12 nucleotides matching TRBD2. Germline-derived CDR1 and CDR2 are SEHNR and FQNEAQ (reference sequence). The CDR3 has 17 residues. Germline trimming cut 0 bases from V and 6 bases from J; bases unmatched to any gene: 7.